The T cell receptor (beta chain) under discussion was sequenced for a study of beta chain features in type 1 diabetes. Of the isolated RNA, all was reverse transcribed, and so the sequenced material was expressed TCRB transcripts. An average of approximately 4 million reads was obtained for naive, central memory and regulatory T cell samples. The table came from immunoSEQ multiplex PCR; TCRdb's copy has only in-frame clones and leaves some out. The table shows 600,000 to 700,000 clones, with about an eighth occurring only once. This CDR3 has 14 residues. With 0 bases removed from V and 4 bases from J, the gap between germline ends came to 9 bases. Per germline, CDR1 SGHRS and CDR2 YFSETQ. Study observations and caveats: Across all four CD4+ subsets, people with type 1 diabetes showed modestly shorter TCRB CDR3s. VDJ junctions from type 1 diabetes patients carried fewer insertions and larger deletions. Whether TCRB rearrangement is influenced by HLA type was left unresolved in this analysis.

Comments on this clone: No antigen is known for it.

This receptor was taken from a young man with type 1 diabetes. The sequencing sample was made of naive CD4+ T cells from blood. The V gene is TRBV5-1, the J gene TRBJ2-3; D is ambiguous. The CDR3 coding sequence is TGCGCCAGCAGCTTGGATGCAGCTCCAGATACGCAGTATTTT. Amino acid sequence: CASSLDAAPDTQYF. Full variable domain (rest looked up from reference TRBV5-1 and TRBJ2-3): KAGVTQTPRYLIKTRGQQVTLSCSPISGHRSVSWYQQTPGQGLQFLFEYFSETQRNKGNFPGRFSGRQFSNSRSEMNVSTLELGDSALYLCASSLDAAPDTQYFGPGTRLTVL.